The 3 T cell receptor beta chains below come from one sample, sequenced in a study of control samples from healthy donors and cancer patients. Generated by immunoSEQ multiplex PCR, the TCRdb table keeps only in-frame clones and is missing some. The sample records roughly 95,000 clones, roughly nine tenths being singletons. The sequenced sample consisted of blood. These receptors were taken from a young woman in good health.

The V call is TRBV5-6, the J call TRBJ1-4; TRBD1 aligns across 7 bases. Trimming at V came to 5 bases and at J to 7 bases, leaving 11 bases not matched to a gene. CDR1 and CDR2 (germline): SGHDT, YYEEEE. The CDR3 covers 15 residues. The CDR3 DNA reads as TGTGCCAGCAGAAACAGGGGTGTAGGTGGTGAAAAACTGTTTTTT. Protein product: CASRNRGVGGEKLFF.

This chain joins TRBV15 and TRBJ2-5; 7 bases agree with TRBD1. CDR1 LNHNV and CDR2 YYDKDF come from the germline V gene (reference sequence). The CDR3 is made up of 15 amino acids. With V trimmed by 0 bases and J by 2 bases, 3 bases remained unmatched. The CDR3 DNA reads as TGTGCCACCAGCAGAGACCCGGGACAGCAAGAGACCCAGTACTTC. Translated: CATSRDPGQQETQYF. Looking up the rest from reference TRBV15 and TRBJ2-5 gives the full variable domain: DAMVIQNPRYQVTQFGKPVTLSCSQTLNHNVMYWYQQKSSQAPKLLFHYYDKDFNNEADTPDNFQSRRPNTSFCFLDIRSPGLGDTAMYLCATSRDPGQQETQYFGPGTRLLVL.

With respect to this clone: This sample also contains other DNA sequences that code for the same CDR3. The chain recombines TRBV3-1 (or the pseudogene TRBV3-2) with TRBJ1-5, with D tentatively TRBD1 (6 bases). CDR1 LGHDT and CDR2 YNNKEL come from the germline V gene (reference sequence). This CDR3 has 13 residues. The V end was cut by 4 bases, the J end by 4 bases, with 8 bases between. CDR3 nucleotide sequence: TGTGCCAGCAGCCGCCAGGGGAATCAGCCCCAGCATTTT. Amino acid sequence: CASSRQGNQPQHF.